The entry that follows covers one TCR beta chain sequence. Its matching antigen is unknown. Treatment described: around 19 received Ad26.COV2.S at low or high dose, single or two shots; about 5 received placebo; per-sample allocation not given. The samples date from day 63 after the first vaccine or placebo injection. Vaccination used an Ad26 vector expressing Wuhan-strain SARS-CoV-2 spike. This record belongs to a study of Ad26.COV2.S vaccination and SARS-CoV-2 variants. For the study at large: The trial was COV1001 and the donor's arm was Ad26.COV2.S. Ad26.COV2.S given intramuscularly, once or twice 56 days apart. Notes on the study in general: Ad26.COV2.S recipients had broader spike-specific TCRs (P = 0.0014).

The CDR3 spans 11 residues. From germline, CDR1 is DFQATT and CDR2 SNEGSKA (reference sequence). V was shortened by 5 bases and J by 7 bases, with 8 bases between the two germline ends. Repertoires were generated with immunoSEQ multiplex PCR, while TCRdb's copy carries only in-frame clones and drops some. The table shows about 450,000 clones, with nearly 90% occurring only once. Sequences were derived from peripheral blood, sampled in a trial of Ad26.COV2.S vaccine versus placebo. This chain connects TRBV20-1 to TRBJ2-2; D not certain. The sequence was obtained from a person aged 18-60 years who received the Ad26.COV2.S COVID-19 vaccine or a placebo. For the CDR3, the DNA is TGCAGTGCTCATACGGGCGGGGAGCTGTTTTTT. It is translated as CSAHTGGELFF.